Below, 18 T cell receptor beta chains from the same sample are listed, as sequenced in a study of CD8 T cells in Susac syndrome. After extraction with the RNeasy kit, about 0.5 to 1 ug of the RNA was reverse transcribed using random hexamers. TCRdb independently ran MiXCR on the immunoSEQ multiplex PCR reads; one entry per CDR3 protein. The table shows some 200,000 distinct CDR3 sequences, with about 94% occurring only once. What was sequenced was CD8+ T cells from PBMCs. The origin of the receptors is a human donor with multiple sclerosis.

This chain connects TRBV5-4 to TRBJ2-5; the match to TRBD1 covers 8 bases. This CDR3 is 15 amino acids long. V gave up 0 bases and J gave up 5 bases; unmatched junction bases: 6. From germline, CDR1 is SGHNT and CDR2 YYREEE (reference sequence). The CDR3: CASSLEQGARETQYF. In nucleotides, the CDR3 is TGTGCCAGCAGCTTGGAGCAGGGGGCTCGCGAGACCCAGTACTTC.

This chain uses TRBV9 with TRBJ2-2; 10 bases fit TRBD1. This CDR3 has 19 residues. The germline CDR1 and CDR2 sequences are SGDLS and YYNGEE. Trimming at V came to 9 bases and at J to 4 bases, leaving 21 bases not matched to a gene. CDR3 sequence (DNA): TGTGCCATCCCGACCGGGACAGGGGACAGAGAGGTGAGCACCGGGGAGCTGTTTTTT. Its protein product is CAIPTGTGDREVSTGELFF.

The gene calls are TRBV20-1 and TRBJ2-7; the match to TRBD2 covers 7 bases. The CDR3 contains 13 residues. Trimming took 7 bases from V and 2 from J; bases not matched to a gene: 8. Germline V gene data show CDR1 as DFQATT and CDR2 as SNEGSKA (reference sequence). The CDR3 sequence is CSGGGRGAYEQYF. The CDR3 coding sequence is TGCAGTGGGGGCGGGAGAGGGGCCTACGAGCAGTACTTC.

The rearrangement links TRBV7-9 to TRBJ1-4, with D tentatively TRBD1 (6 bases). This CDR3 comprises 14 residues. Trimming pared 4 bases from V and 6 bases from J, leaving 12 bases between. CDR1 is SEHNR, CDR2 FQNEAQ, per germline (reference sequence). As DNA, the CDR3 is TGTGCCAGCAGCTCACAGGGATTGGATGAAAAACTGTTTTTT. As protein: CASSSQGLDEKLFF. The whole variable domain, filled in from reference TRBV7-9 and TRBJ1-4, reads DTGVSQNPRHKITKRGQNVTFRCDPISEHNRLYWYRQTLGQGPEFLTYFQNEAQLEKSRLLSDRFSAERPKGSFSTLEIQRTEQGDSAMYLCASSSQGLDEKLFFGSGTQLSVL.

This clonotype was seen more than once but under ten times. V and J are TRBV5-6 and TRBJ2-7; tentatively, D is TRBD2 (5 bases). This CDR3 is 13 amino acids long. V was clipped by 1 base and J by 6 bases, with 11 bases between them. The germline gives CDR1 SGHDT, CDR2 YYEEEE. The CDR3 loop reads CASSLTRAGEQYF. The CDR3 DNA sequence: TGTGCCAGCAGCTTGACAAGGGCGGGCGAGCAGTACTTC.

The chain is built from TRBV7-8 and TRBJ2-1; D remains ambiguous. This CDR3 is built from 16 residues. Trimming cost V 5 bases and J 0 bases, with 14 bases left between them. Germline CDR1 and CDR2: SGHVS and FQNEAQ. The CDR3 spells CASSLTHVSSYNEQFF. For the CDR3, the DNA is TGTGCCAGCAGCCTCACCCACGTGAGCTCCTACAATGAGCAGTTCTTC.

The gene calls are TRBV6-6 and TRBJ1-3; D is unclear. The CDR3 has 13 residues. Deletions cut 7 bases from V and 8 bases from J, with 15 bases between. Germline V CDR1 and CDR2: MNHNY, SVGAGI (reference sequence). CDR3 DNA sequence: TGTGCCAGCATGCAGGACCGTGGGGACACCATATATTTT. Its translation is CASMQDRGDTIYF.

The genes are TRBV19 and TRBJ1-2; D is possibly TRBD1 (5 bases). In germline, CDR1 is LNHDA, CDR2 SQIVND (reference sequence). The CDR3 runs 14 residues. V shed 5 bases and J shed 4 bases, with 14 bases lying between them. This CDR3 is CASSPTSRGYGYTF. The CDR3 nucleotides read TGTGCCAGTAGTCCTACCTCGAGGGGCTATGGCTACACCTTC.

The V gene is TRBV29-1, the J gene TRBJ2-3; D is unresolved. The CDR3 loop spans 12 amino acids. Trimming took 5 bases from V and 2 from J, leaving 8 bases between them. Germline CDR1 is SQVTM and CDR2 is ANQGSEA. The CDR3 DNA reads as TGCAGCGTTTTGGCAGCCACAGATACGCAGTATTTT. Protein product: CSVLAATDTQYF.

This chain connects TRBV7-8 to TRBJ2-1; D is perhaps TRBD1 or TRBD2 (6 bases each). Germline lookup yields CDR1 SGHVS and CDR2 FQNEAQ. The V gene lost 5 bases and the J gene lost 1 base, with 15 bases spanning the gap. The CDR3 has 16 residues. CDR3 nucleotides: TGTGCCAGCAGCCGCCAGGGGAGGACATCCTACAATGAGCAGTTCTTC. Protein sequence: CASSRQGRTSYNEQFF.

V is TRBV20-1 and J is TRBJ2-1; TRBD2 aligns across 10 bases. CDR3 length equals 15 residues. The J segment lost 4 bases and the V segment lost 3 bases, leaving 6 bases of the junction unmatched. The germline V gene has CDR1 DFQATT and CDR2 SNEGSKA (reference sequence). The CDR3 sequence: CSASSTSGPYNEQFF. The CDR3 region has the DNA TGCAGTGCTAGTTCGACTAGCGGGCCGTACAATGAGCAGTTCTTC.

This clonotype was detected only a few times. In nucleotides, the CDR3 is TGTGCCAGCAGTTTAAACGGGGGGCCCACTGAAGCTTTCTTT. It codes for CASSLNGGPTEAFF. The chain carries TRBV27 and TRBJ1-1; maybe TRBD1 (6 bases). The germline V gene encodes CDR1 MNHEY and CDR2 SMNVEV (reference sequence). The CDR3 runs 14 residues. V lost 2 bases and J lost 4, with 11 bases in between.

The chain has TRBV18 and TRBJ1-1; no clear D gene. Trimming stripped 2 bases from V and 6 bases from J, with 16 bases between. The CDR3 has 15 residues. The germline gives CDR1 KGHSH, CDR2 LQKENI. As DNA, the CDR3 is TGTGCCAGCTCACCAGTCGGCGGAGCTAGCGCTGAAGCTTTCTTT. It specifies CASSPVGGASAEAFF.

V gene TRBV13 combines with J gene TRBJ2-3, with a weak D call TRBD2 (6 bases). V dropped 5 bases and J dropped 4 bases, with 13 bases sitting between them. The length of the CDR3 is 14 residues. Germline V gene lookup returns CDR1 PRHDT and CDR2 FYEKMQ (reference sequence). CDR3 protein: CASSPRERADTQYF. The CDR3 bases are TGTGCCAGCAGCCCCCGGGAGAGAGCAGATACGCAGTATTTT.

The chain is built from TRBV7-8 and TRBJ1-2; 7 nucleotides match TRBD1. The V gene's germline CDR1 is SGHVS and CDR2 FQNEAQ. This CDR3 is 14 amino acids long. Trimming cost V 5 bases and J 4 bases; bases outside gene matches: 7. The CDR3 DNA reads as TGTGCCAGCAGCCCCGAGGAGGGGGCCTATGGCTACACCTTC. Its translation: CASSPEEGAYGYTF. The whole variable domain, filled in from reference TRBV7-8 and TRBJ1-2, reads GAGVSQSPRYKVAKRGQDVALRCDPISGHVSLFWYQQALGQGPEFLTYFQNEAQLDKSGLPSDRFFAERPEGSVSTLKIQRTQQEDSAVYLCASSPEEGAYGYTFGSGTRLTVV.

This clonotype was counted a few times. CDR3 loop: CASSLLAGGTYEQYF. CDR3 nucleotide sequence: TGTGCCAGCAGCTTACTAGCGGGGGGCACCTACGAGCAGTACTTC. The V gene is TRBV7-2, the J gene TRBJ2-7; 11 bases line up with TRBD2. Trimming removed 2 bases from V and 2 bases from J; junction bases left unmatched: 2. This CDR3 region has 15 residues. Germline CDR1 is SGHTA and CDR2 is FQGNSA.

V and J are TRBV30 and TRBJ2-1, with 10 bases lining up with TRBD2. The CDR3 is 14 residues long. CDR1 and CDR2 (germline): GTSNPN, SVGIG (reference sequence). The V gene end was trimmed by 2 bases and the J gene end by 5 bases; junction bases not matched to a gene: 3. CDR3 in DNA: TGTGCCTGGAGTCCCCTAGCGGGGGACAATGAGCAGTTCTTC. It yields the protein CAWSPLAGDNEQFF.

A single count supports this clonotype. The chain combines TRBV7-9 with TRBJ1-1; a possible D gene is TRBD1 (5 bases). There are 15 residues in the CDR3. V gave up 5 bases and J gave up 1 base, with 14 bases separating them. Germline values: CDR1 SEHNR, CDR2 FQNEAQ (reference sequence). The CDR3 loop reads CASSPSRERNTEAFF. In DNA, the CDR3 is TGTGCCAGCAGCCCTTCCAGGGAAAGGAACACTGAAGCTTTCTTT.